This passage covers 3 T cell receptor beta chains from one sample sequenced in a study of T-cell reconstitution after alpha-beta-depleted transplantation in children (TCRdb year 2016). The library was produced with PCR. The instrument given in TCRdb is Illumina HiSeq 2500. To normalize quantification of the TCRbeta repertoire, the TCR libraries were built with molecular barcoding that relied on unique molecular identifiers. TCRdb cleaned the public reads at Q25 with fastp, built clones with MiXCR and kept in-frame beta chains. Rows merge per CDR3 protein into single entries with the most common DNA and genes. The sample table records 600,000 to 700,000 distinct CDR3 sequences; around 17% of these occur just once. Of the sample, approximately 1% falls within the top ten clones. The sample consisted of PBMCs from the stem cell graft donor, taken from the stem cell graft. These receptors all stem from a human donor who donated a stem cell graft to a child with acute myeloid leukemia.

This clonotype was observed a few times. This chain's CDR3 is CSANRLAKKTDTQYF. The CDR3 nucleotides read TGCAGTGCTAACCGGCTAGCGAAGAAGACAGATACGCAGTATTTT. J is TRBJ2-3 and V is TRBV20-1, with D maybe TRBD2 (6 bases). The V and J ends lost 4 bases and 3 bases respectively, with 17 bases between them. The CDR3 sequence is 15 residues long. CDR1 is DFQATT and CDR2 is SNEGSKA in the germline V gene (reference sequence).

CDR3 residues: CASSFGAAGGRYGNQPQHF. CDR3 DNA: TGTGCCAGCAGTTTCGGAGCGGCAGGGGGCCGTTATGGCAATCAGCCCCAGCATTTT. The V and J genes are TRBV12-3 or TRBV12-4 and TRBJ1-5; 8 nucleotides match TRBD1. CDR3 length: 19 amino acids. Trimming removed 3 bases from V and 2 bases from J; junction bases left unmatched: 15.

This clonotype was seen many times. The chain uses TRBV20-1 and TRBJ1-3, with D unclear. V was cut by 5 bases and J by 2 bases, with 13 bases left in between. Per germline, CDR1 DFQATT and CDR2 SNEGSKA (reference sequence). The CDR3 loop spans 14 amino acids. The CDR3 coding sequence is TGCAGTGCTTCAAGACGGGAAGCTGGAAACACCATATATTTT. Translation: CSASRREAGNTIYF.